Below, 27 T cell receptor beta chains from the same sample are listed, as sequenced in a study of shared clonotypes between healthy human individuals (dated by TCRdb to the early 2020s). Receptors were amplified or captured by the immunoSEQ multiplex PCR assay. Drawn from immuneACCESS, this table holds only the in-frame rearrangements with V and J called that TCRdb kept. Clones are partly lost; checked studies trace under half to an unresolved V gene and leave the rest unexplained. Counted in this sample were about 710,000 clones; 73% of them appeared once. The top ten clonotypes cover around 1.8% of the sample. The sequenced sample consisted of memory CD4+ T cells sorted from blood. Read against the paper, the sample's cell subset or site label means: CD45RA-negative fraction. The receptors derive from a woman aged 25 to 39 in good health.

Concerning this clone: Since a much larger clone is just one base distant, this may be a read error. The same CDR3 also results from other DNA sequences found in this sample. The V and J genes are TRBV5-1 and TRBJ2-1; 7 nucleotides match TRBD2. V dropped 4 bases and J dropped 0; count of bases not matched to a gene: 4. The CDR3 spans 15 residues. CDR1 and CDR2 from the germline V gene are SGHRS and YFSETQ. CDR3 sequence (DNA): TGCGCCAGCAGCCTGTCTAGCGGCTCCTACAATGAGCAGTTCTTC. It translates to CASSLSSGSYNEQFF.

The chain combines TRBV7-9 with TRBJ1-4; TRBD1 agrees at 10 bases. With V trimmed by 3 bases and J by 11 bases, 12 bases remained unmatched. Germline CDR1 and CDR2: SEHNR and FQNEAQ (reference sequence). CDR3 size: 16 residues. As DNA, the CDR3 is TGTGCCAGCAGCTTGCCGGGACAGGGGACTCGGGGGAAACTGTTTTTT. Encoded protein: CASSLPGQGTRGKLFF.

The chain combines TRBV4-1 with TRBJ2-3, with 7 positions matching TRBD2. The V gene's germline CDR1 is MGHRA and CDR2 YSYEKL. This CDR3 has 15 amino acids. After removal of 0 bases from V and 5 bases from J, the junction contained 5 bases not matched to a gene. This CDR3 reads CASSQDRTSRDTQYF. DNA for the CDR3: TGCGCCAGCAGCCAAGATCGGACTAGTCGAGATACGCAGTATTTT.

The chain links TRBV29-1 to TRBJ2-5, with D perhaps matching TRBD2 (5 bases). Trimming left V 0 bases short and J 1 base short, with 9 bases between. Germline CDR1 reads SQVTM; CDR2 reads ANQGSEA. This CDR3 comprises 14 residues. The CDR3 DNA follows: TGCAGCGTTGAAGATGGCGGGCCCCAAGAGACCCAGTACTTC. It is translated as CSVEDGGPQETQYF.

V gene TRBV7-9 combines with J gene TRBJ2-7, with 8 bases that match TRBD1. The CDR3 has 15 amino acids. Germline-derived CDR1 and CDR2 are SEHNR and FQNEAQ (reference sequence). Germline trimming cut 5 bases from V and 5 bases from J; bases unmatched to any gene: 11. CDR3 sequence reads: CASSISGQGADEQYF. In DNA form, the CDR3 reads TGTGCCAGCAGCATCAGCGGTCAGGGGGCCGACGAGCAGTACTTC.

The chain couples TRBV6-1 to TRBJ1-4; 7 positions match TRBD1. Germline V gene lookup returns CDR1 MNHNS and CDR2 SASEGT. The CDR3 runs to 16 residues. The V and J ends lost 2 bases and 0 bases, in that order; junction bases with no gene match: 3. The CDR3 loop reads CASSEQGVPTNEKLFF. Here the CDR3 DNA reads TGTGCCAGCAGTGAACAGGGGGTCCCAACTAATGAAAAACTGTTTTTT.

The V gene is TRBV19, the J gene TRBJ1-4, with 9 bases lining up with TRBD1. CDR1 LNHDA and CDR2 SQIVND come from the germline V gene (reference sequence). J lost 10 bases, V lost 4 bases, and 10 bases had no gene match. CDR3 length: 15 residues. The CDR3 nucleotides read TGTGCCAGTAGTAGAGAGGGACAGGGAGGAGGAAAACTGTTTTTT. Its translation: CASSREGQGGGKLFF.

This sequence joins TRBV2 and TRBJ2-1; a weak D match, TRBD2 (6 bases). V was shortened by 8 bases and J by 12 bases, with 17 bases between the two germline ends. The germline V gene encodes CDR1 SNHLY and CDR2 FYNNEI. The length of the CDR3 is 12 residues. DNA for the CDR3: TGTGCCAGCCGGGGGTCCACAATGAGGCAGTTCTTC. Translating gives CASRGSTMRQFF.

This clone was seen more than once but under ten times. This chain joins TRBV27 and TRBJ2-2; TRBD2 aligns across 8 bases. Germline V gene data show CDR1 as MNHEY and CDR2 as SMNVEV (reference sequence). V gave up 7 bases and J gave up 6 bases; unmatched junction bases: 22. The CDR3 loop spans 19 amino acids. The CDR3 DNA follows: TGTGCCAGCACCCCGGGGGGACTAGGCGGGTCCACACCCTCCGGGGAGCTGTTTTTT. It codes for CASTPGGLGGSTPSGELFF.

The CDR3 loop reads CSGGQGEWAEAFF. The CDR3 DNA sequence: TGCAGCGGTGGACAGGGCGAATGGGCTGAAGCTTTCTTT. V and J are TRBV29-1 and TRBJ1-1; 8 positions match TRBD1. Germline V gene sequence: CDR1 SQVTM, CDR2 ANQGSEA. J gave up 6 bases and V 7 bases, and 10 bases lay outside the gene matches. CDR3 size: 13 residues.

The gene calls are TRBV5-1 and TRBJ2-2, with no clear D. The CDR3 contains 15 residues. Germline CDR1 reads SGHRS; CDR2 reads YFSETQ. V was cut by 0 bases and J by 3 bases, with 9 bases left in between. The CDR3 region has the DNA TGCGCCAGCAGCTTGGGTGGGGAATACACCGGGGAGCTGTTTTTT. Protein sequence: CASSLGGEYTGELFF.

The CDR3 protein is CASSLGTENTGELFF. The CDR3 DNA is TGTGCCAGCAGCCTCGGGACTGAGAACACCGGGGAGCTGTTTTTT. The chain combines TRBV7-7 with TRBJ2-2; a weak D match, TRBD2 (6 bases). V gave up 5 bases and J gave up 1 base, with 11 bases separating them. The CDR3 covers 15 residues. Germline CDR1 SSHAT, CDR2 FNYEAQ (reference sequence).

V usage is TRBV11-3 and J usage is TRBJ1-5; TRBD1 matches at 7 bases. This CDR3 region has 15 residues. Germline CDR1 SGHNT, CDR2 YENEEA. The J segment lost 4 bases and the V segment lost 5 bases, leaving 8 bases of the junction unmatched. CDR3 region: CASSPDRALNQPQHF. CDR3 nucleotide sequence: TGTGCCAGCAGCCCTGACAGGGCCCTTAATCAGCCCCAGCATTTT.

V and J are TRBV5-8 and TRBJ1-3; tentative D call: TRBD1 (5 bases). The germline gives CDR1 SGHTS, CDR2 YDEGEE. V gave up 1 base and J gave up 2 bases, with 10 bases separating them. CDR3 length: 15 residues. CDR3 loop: CASSLRGGPGNTIYF. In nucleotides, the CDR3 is TGTGCCAGCAGCTTGAGGGGCGGCCCTGGAAACACCATATATTTT.

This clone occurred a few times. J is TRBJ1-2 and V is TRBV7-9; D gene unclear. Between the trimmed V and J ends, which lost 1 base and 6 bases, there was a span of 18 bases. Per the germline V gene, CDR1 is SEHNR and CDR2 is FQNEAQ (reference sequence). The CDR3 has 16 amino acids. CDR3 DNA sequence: TGTGCCAGCAGCTTAGGAGCGAGGTTGAAGGCGGATGGCTACACCTTC. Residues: CASSLGARLKADGYTF. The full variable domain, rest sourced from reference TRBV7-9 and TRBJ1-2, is DTGVSQNPRHKITKRGQNVTFRCDPISEHNRLYWYRQTLGQGPEFLTYFQNEAQLEKSRLLSDRFSAERPKGSFSTLEIQRTEQGDSAMYLCASSLGARLKADGYTFGSGTRLTVV.

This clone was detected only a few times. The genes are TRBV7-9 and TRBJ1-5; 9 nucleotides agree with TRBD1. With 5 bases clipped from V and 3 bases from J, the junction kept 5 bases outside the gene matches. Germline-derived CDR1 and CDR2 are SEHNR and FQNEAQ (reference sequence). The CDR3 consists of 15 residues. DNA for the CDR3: TGTGCCAGCAGCCTACAGGGGGCGCCCAATCAGCCCCAGCATTTT. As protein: CASSLQGAPNQPQHF.

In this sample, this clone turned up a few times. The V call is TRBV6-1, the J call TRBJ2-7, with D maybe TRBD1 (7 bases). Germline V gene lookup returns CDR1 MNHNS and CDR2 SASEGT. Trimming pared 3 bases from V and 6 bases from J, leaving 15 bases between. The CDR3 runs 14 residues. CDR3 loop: CASSERDSLGEQYF. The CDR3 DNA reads TGTGCCAGCAGTGAGCGGGACAGCCTTGGCGAGCAGTACTTC.

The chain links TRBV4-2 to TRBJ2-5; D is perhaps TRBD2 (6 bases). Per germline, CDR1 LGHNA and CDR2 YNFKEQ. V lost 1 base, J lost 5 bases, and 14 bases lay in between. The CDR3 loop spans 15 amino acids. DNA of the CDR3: TGTGCCAGCAGCCAAGTTCCGGGAGTTTGGGAGACCCAGTACTTC. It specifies CASSQVPGVWETQYF.

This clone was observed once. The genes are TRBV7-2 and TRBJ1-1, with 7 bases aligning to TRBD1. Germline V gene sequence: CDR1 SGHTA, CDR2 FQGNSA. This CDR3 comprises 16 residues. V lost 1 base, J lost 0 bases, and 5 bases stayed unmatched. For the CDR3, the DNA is TGTGCCAGCAGCTTAGAAGGGGGCTATATGAACACTGAAGCTTTCTTT. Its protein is CASSLEGGYMNTEAFF.

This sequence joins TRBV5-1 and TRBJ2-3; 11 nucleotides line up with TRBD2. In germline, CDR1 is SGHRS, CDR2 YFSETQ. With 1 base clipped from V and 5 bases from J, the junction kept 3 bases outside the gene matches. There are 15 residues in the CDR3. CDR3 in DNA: TGCGCCAGCAGCTTGAGTACTAGCGGGAGAGATACGCAGTATTTT. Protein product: CASSLSTSGRDTQYF. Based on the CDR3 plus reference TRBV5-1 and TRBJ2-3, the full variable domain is KAGVTQTPRYLIKTRGQQVTLSCSPISGHRSVSWYQQTPGQGLQFLFEYFSETQRNKGNFPGRFSGRQFSNSRSEMNVSTLELGDSALYLCASSLSTSGRDTQYFGPGTRLTVL.

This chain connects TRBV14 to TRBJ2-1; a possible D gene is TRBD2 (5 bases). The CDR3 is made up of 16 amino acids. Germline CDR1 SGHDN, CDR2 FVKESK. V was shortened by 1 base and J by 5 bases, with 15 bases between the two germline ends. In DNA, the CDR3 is TGTGCCAGCAGCCAAGTGGGCGGGTCGGTCAACAATGAGCAGTTCTTC. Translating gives CASSQVGGSVNNEQFF.

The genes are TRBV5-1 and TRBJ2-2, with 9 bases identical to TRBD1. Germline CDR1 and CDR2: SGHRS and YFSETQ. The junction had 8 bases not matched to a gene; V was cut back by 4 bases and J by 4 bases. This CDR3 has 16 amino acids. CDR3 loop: CASSQDRGVGTGELFF. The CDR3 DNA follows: TGCGCCAGCAGCCAGGACAGGGGAGTAGGCACCGGGGAGCTGTTTTTT.

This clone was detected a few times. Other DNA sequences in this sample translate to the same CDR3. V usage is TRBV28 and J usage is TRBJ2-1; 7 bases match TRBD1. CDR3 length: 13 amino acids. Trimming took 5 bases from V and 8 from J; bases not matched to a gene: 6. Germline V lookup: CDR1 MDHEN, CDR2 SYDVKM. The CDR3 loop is CASSPARGYEQFF. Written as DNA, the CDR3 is TGTGCCAGCAGTCCCGCCAGGGGGTATGAGCAGTTCTTC.

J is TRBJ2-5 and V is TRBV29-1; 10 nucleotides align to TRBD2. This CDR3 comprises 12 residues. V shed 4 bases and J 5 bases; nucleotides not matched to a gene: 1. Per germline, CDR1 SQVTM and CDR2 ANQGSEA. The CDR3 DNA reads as TGCAGCGTTGCTAGCGGGAGTGAGACCCAGTACTTC. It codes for CSVASGSETQYF.

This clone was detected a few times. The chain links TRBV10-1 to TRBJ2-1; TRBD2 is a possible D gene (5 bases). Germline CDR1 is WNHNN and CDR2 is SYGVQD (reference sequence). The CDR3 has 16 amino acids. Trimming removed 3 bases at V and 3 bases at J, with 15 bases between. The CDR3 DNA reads TGCGCCAGCAGTGAAGTACCGGCTAGCAGCTACAATGAGCAGTTCTTC. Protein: CASSEVPASSYNEQFF.

The CDR3 here is CASSRTTSARQETQYF. Written as DNA, the CDR3 is TGCGCCAGCAGCCGGACAACTAGCGCCCGACAGGAGACCCAGTACTTC. The rearrangement joins TRBV5-1 to TRBJ2-5; 7 bases agree with TRBD2. Per the germline V gene, CDR1 is SGHRS and CDR2 is YFSETQ. V dropped 4 bases and J dropped 5; count of bases not matched to a gene: 14. The CDR3 extends over 16 amino acids.

The CDR3: CASSARTSGYYEQYF. In DNA form, the CDR3 reads TGCGCCAGCAGTGCTCGAACTAGCGGATACTACGAGCAGTACTTC. The V and J genes are TRBV5-1 and TRBJ2-7; 8 nucleotides agree with TRBD2. Germline V lookup: CDR1 SGHRS, CDR2 YFSETQ. The CDR3 length is 15 residues. J lost 3 bases, V lost 5 bases, and 10 bases had no gene match.